This entry is about one T cell receptor beta chain. Profiling relied on immunoSEQ multiplex PCR, and the TCRdb table lists in-frame clones only, not all of them. The sample carries approximately 30,000 clones, around 95% recorded once. The germline CDR1 and CDR2 sequences are MDHEN and SYDVKM. Trimming removed 10 bases from V and 1 base from J; junction bases left unmatched: 3. The CDR3 runs to 12 residues. This entry comes from a study of T cell clonotyping in hematopoietic cell transplantation. The receptor comes from a man aged 45-65 years in good health. Some clones in this sample may be carry-over from other donors' samples. The sample comprised peripheral blood mononuclear cells. This chain connects TRBV28 to TRBJ1-2; 7 nucleotides line up with TRBD1. CDR3 residues: CATHRGNYGYTF. As DNA, the CDR3 is TGTGCCACCCACAGGGGTAACTATGGCTACACCTTC.